This T cell receptor beta chain appears in the sequencing data of a study of T cell responses to AZD1222 COVID-19 vaccine. A note on this clone: The target antigen is unknown.

This CDR3 spans 17 amino acids. Germline V CDR1 and CDR2: LNHDA, SQIVND (reference sequence). The V gene end was trimmed by 7 bases and the J gene end by 8 bases; junction bases not matched to a gene: 18. Using immunoSEQ multiplex PCR, the repertoire was profiled, and TCRdb retains in-frame clones only, with some absent. The profile shows roughly 120,000 clones, just over 85% of them singletons. General study results and limits: Clonal diversity may have been underestimated in mostly white British donors. All repertoire sampling was performed exclusively after the peak T cell response. Reportedly, nearly half of unique spike TCRs recognized epitopes outside B.1.351/B.1.1.7 mutations. Spike-specific TCR breadth rose after two AZD1222 doses, and depth rose as well.

The chain recombines TRBV19 with TRBJ1-4; TRBD1 matches 8 bases. Specimen: peripheral blood, collected on day 0 of AZD1222 vaccination. The TCR sequence derives from an adult in good health. DNA of the CDR3: TGTGCCAGTATCCGATCCGGGACAGGTTCCCTTGGCGAAAAACTGTTTTTT. Translated, it gives CASIRSGTGSLGEKLFF.